This TCR beta chain was obtained from a study of blood T cell repertoires in COVID-19. Germline assignment: CDR1 LGHNA and CDR2 YNFKEQ. V dropped 0 bases and J dropped 7; count of bases not matched to a gene: 7. The CDR3 spans 16 residues. The assay was immunoSEQ multiplex PCR, and TCRdb's table has in-frame clones only and misses some. The data contain under 300,000 clones, approximately 80% of them singletons. This chain joins TRBV4-2 and TRBJ2-1, with 9 bases fitting TRBD2. Sequencing input: peripheral blood. The TCR was taken from a young man who had recovered from COVID-19. The CDR3: CASSQDSAGGRNEQFF. In DNA form, the CDR3 reads TGTGCCAGCAGCCAAGATTCGGCGGGAGGGAGAAATGAGCAGTTCTTC.